This T cell receptor beta chain was sequenced for a study of T-cell reconstitution after alpha-beta-depleted transplantation in children. This sample's TCRbeta library carried unique molecular identifier barcodes. Using its own MiXCR run on the PCR reads, TCRdb lists one record per CDR3 protein. This table holds 750,000 to 950,000 distinct CDR3 sequences, 16% found once. V shed 0 bases and J shed 0 bases, with 15 bases lying between them. The CDR3 sequence is 16 residues long. Germline loops: CDR1 DFQATT, CDR2 SNEGSKA (reference sequence). The chain links TRBV20-1 to TRBJ2-7, with D tentatively TRBD2 (6 bases). The sample consisted of PBMCs, mostly from graft donor cells, taken 360 days after TCRalphabeta/CD19-depleted stem cell transplant. This clonotype originated in a male patient younger than 18 who had a stem cell transplant for acute lymphoblastic leukemia, so the T cells may come from the graft donor. The CDR3 here is CSARDFLRGSSYEQYF. In nucleotides, the CDR3 is TGCAGTGCTAGAGATTTTCTCCGGGGGAGCTCCTACGAGCAGTACTTC.